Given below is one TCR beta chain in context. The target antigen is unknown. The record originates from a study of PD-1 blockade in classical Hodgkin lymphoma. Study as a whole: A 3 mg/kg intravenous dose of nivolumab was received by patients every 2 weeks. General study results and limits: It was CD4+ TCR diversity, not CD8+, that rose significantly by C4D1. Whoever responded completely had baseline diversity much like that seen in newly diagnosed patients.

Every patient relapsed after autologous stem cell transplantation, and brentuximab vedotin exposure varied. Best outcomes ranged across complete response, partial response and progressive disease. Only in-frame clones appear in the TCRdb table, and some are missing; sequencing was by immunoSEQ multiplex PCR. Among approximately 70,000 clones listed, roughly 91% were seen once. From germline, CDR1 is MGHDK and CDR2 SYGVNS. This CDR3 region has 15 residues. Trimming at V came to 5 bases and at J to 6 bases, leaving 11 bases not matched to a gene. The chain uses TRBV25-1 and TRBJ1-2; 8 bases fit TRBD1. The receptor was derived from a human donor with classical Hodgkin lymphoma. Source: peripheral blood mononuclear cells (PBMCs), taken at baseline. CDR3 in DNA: TGTGCCAGCAGTACCGGGACAGGAAGTGTCCATGGCTACACCTTC. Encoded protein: CASSTGTGSVHGYTF.